The 7 T cell receptor beta chains reported below all come from one sample, sequenced in a study of T-cell memory formation after mild COVID-19. TCRdb analysed the 5' RACE reads with MiXCR anew, one entry per CDR3 protein. Among hundreds of thousands of distinct CDR3 sequences listed, roughly 20% were seen once. Sequenced input: PBMCs or a T cell subset sorted from them (not recorded which). The receptor set was obtained from an adult woman who had mild COVID-19 (a few samples of this study predate the infection). Cell type and time point are not known.

The J gene is TRBJ1-2, the V gene TRBV7-2, with unresolved D. V shed 4 bases and J shed 4 bases, with 10 bases lying between them. The germline CDR1 and CDR2 sequences are SGHTA and FQGNSA. The CDR3 has 13 residues. CDR3 region: CASSSPTVYGYTF. CDR3 coding DNA: TGTGCCAGCAGCTCCCCTACTGTCTATGGCTACACCTTC.

This chain connects TRBV20-1 to TRBJ2-2, with a tentative D call TRBD1 (5 bases). The V and J ends lost 2 bases and 1 base respectively, with 8 bases between them. Germline V gives CDR1 DFQATT, CDR2 SNEGSKA (reference sequence). The CDR3 has 14 amino acids. The DNA of the CDR3 is TGCAGTGCTAGACAGGGTGGGAACACCGGGGAGCTGTTTTTT. Amino acids: CSARQGGNTGELFF.

This chain joins TRBV7-3 and TRBJ2-1; tentatively, D is TRBD1 or TRBD2 (5 bases each). V was trimmed by 0 bases and J by 2 bases, leaving 8 bases between them. The CDR3 length is 15 residues. Germline-derived CDR1 and CDR2 are SGHTA and FQGTGA. This CDR3 is CASSLTGDPYNEQFF. Here the CDR3 DNA reads TGTGCCAGCAGCTTAACGGGGGACCCCTACAATGAGCAGTTCTTC.

This chain connects TRBV6-5 to TRBJ1-1, with 9 bases matching TRBD1. Germline assignment: CDR1 MNHEY and CDR2 SVGAGI. The length of the CDR3 is 15 residues. V was clipped by 2 bases and J by 6 bases; unmatched bases: 7. The CDR3 region has the DNA TGTGCCAGCAGTTACGGACAGGGGTGGGCCGCTGAAGCTTTCTTT. Amino acid sequence: CASSYGQGWAAEAFF.

This clonotype has a handful of counts. The chain carries TRBV4-2 and TRBJ2-7; TRBD2 matches 11 bases. Germline values: CDR1 LGHNA, CDR2 YNFKEQ. The trim removed 4 bases at V and 6 bases at J, leaving 11 bases unmatched. CDR3 length: 16 residues. For the CDR3, the DNA is TGTGCCAGCAGCCTCACGGGACTAGCGGTTATGGGCGAGCAGTACTTC. Translating gives CASSLTGLAVMGEQYF.

V and J are TRBV7-2 and TRBJ1-5, with unresolved D. V lost 6 bases to trimming and J lost 7 bases, with 19 bases between them. CDR1 and CDR2 from the germline V gene are SGHTA and FQGNSA. The CDR3 covers 15 residues. CDR3 coding DNA: TGTGCCAGCAGTCCAGACCGATCCCGGACCCAGCCCCAGCATTTT. It specifies CASSPDRSRTQPQHF.

The chain combines TRBV30 with TRBJ2-7; the D gene is possibly TRBD1 (6 bases). This CDR3 contains 14 residues. Germline assignment: CDR1 GTSNPN and CDR2 SVGIG (reference sequence). Trimming removed 1 base at V and 1 base at J, with 11 bases between. The CDR3 reads CAWSAPTGSYEQYF. CDR3 sequence (DNA): TGTGCCTGGAGTGCCCCCACAGGGTCCTACGAGCAGTACTTC.